Listed here is a single T cell receptor beta chain. Its antigen is not identified. TCRdb reprocessed the reads with MiXCR, giving one entry per CDR3 protein. The sample yields approximately 470,000 distinct CDR3 sequences, 42% seen once. The data were taken from a study of T cell repertoires in cytomegalovirus infection. Germline V gene sequence: CDR1 MGHRA, CDR2 YSYEKL. The CDR3 covers 15 residues. Trimming shortened V by 4 bases and J by 6 bases, and 15 bases separated the two germline ends. The gene calls are TRBV4-1 and TRBJ1-4; maybe TRBD1 (5 bases). The origin of this receptor is a human donor in good health (CMV status not recorded). Some clones in this sample may be carry-over from other donors' samples. The starting material was cultured PBMCs, obtained from culture after CMV antigen stimulation. CDR3 DNA sequence: TGCGCCAGCAGCCGGCCGGGACGGCGGGATGAAAAACTGTTTTTT. It encodes CASSRPGRRDEKLFF.